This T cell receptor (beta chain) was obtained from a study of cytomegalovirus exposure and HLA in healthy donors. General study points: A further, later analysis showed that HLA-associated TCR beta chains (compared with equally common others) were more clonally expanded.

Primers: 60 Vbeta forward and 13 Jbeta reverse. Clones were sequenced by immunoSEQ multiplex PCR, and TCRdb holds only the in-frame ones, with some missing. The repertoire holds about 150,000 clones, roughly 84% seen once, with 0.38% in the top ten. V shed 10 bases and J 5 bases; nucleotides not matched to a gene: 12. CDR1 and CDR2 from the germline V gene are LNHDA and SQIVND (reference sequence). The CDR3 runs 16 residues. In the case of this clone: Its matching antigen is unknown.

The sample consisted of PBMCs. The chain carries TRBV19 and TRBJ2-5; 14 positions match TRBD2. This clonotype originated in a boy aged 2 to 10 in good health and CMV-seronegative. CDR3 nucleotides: TGTGCCACCAGGACTAGCGGGAGGACCGAGGGTGAGACCCAGTACTTC. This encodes CATRTSGRTEGETQYF.